This T cell receptor beta chain originates from a study of OX40 agonist ivuxolimab in advanced cancers. Profiled with immunoSEQ multiplex PCR; TCRdb holds only in-frame clones, not every one. This sample yields 100,000 to 150,000 clones, of which 85% to 95% are seen a single time; around 0.81% belongs to the top ten. The J segment lost 8 bases and the V segment lost 6 bases, leaving 18 bases of the junction unmatched. CDR1 is MDHEN and CDR2 is SYDVKM in the germline V gene. This CDR3 is 17 amino acids long. The count of this clone is one. The source of this sequence is an adult with an advanced solid tumor such as melanoma, head and neck, liver or kidney cancer. Specimen: CD4+ or CD8+ T cells sorted from blood, collected in a trial of the OX40 agonist ivuxolimab. The chain carries TRBV28 and TRBJ1-2, with 10 bases aligning to TRBD1. As DNA, the CDR3 is TGTGCCAGCAGCACCCCGTCCGGGACAGGGGTACATATGGGCTACACCTTC. The encoded protein is CASSTPSGTGVHMGYTF.